This record concerns one TCR beta chain sequence. Researchers ran the PCR with 60 Vbeta and 13 Jbeta primers. Produced via immunoSEQ multiplex PCR; TCRdb's table is partial and in-frame only. The sample lists around 98,000 clones, approximately 69% occurring once. Germline V lookup: CDR1 MDHEN, CDR2 SYDVKM. This CDR3 spans 15 amino acids. The V segment lost 2 bases and the J segment 6 bases; nucleotides outside the gene matches: 8. These data come from a study of cytomegalovirus exposure and HLA in healthy donors. The sequencing sample was made of PBMCs. The chain is built from TRBV28 and TRBJ1-1, with 8 bases lining up with TRBD1. This TCR was recovered from a female donor in good health and CMV-seronegative. CDR3 in amino acids: CASSLGTGPSAEAFF. The CDR3 coding sequence is TGTGCCAGCAGTTTAGGGACAGGCCCGAGCGCTGAAGCTTTCTTT.